Presented here are 6 T cell receptor beta chains from one specimen sequenced in a study of cytomegalovirus exposure and HLA in healthy donors. This PCR relied on a set of 60 Vbeta primers and 13 Jbeta primers. TCRdb's copy holds only in-frame clones and misses some; the assay was immunoSEQ multiplex PCR. The table has roughly 150,000 clones, about 76% seen once. Sequencing was done on a sample of PBMCs. These receptors originate from a woman between 18 and 29 years old in good health and CMV-seropositive.

DNA for the CDR3: TGTGCCAGCAGTGCGCCGGACAGGGATGCCGGGGAGCTGTTTTTT. Translated: CASSAPDRDAGELFF. The V call is TRBV28, the J call TRBJ2-2; 8 bases line up with TRBD1. V shed 5 bases and J 6 bases; nucleotides not matched to a gene: 8. Germline values: CDR1 MDHEN, CDR2 SYDVKM. The CDR3 consists of 15 residues.

The V gene is TRBV4-1, the J gene TRBJ1-5; a possible D gene is TRBD1 (5 bases). V lost 2 bases and J 5 bases, leaving 19 bases between the germline ends. CDR3 length: 17 amino acids. Germline V CDR1 and CDR2: MGHRA, YSYEKL. This CDR3 reads CASSQQLAAVGHQPQHF. The CDR3, as DNA: TGCGCCAGCAGCCAACAACTCGCCGCAGTGGGGCATCAGCCCCAGCATTTT.

The CDR3, as DNA: TGTGCCAGCAGCATAACAGGGGGTCAAGAGACCCAGTACTTC. Translation: CASSITGGQETQYF. V usage is TRBV11-2 and J usage is TRBJ2-5; 8 positions agree with TRBD1. This CDR3 contains 14 residues. The ends lost 5 bases at V and 2 bases at J; junction bases unmatched: 4. Per germline, CDR1 SGHAT and CDR2 FQNNGV.

V usage is TRBV15 and J usage is TRBJ2-1; D gene uncertain. Germline lookup yields CDR1 LNHNV and CDR2 YYDKDF (reference sequence). This CDR3 has 13 residues. V was shortened by 0 bases and J by 6 bases, with 6 bases between the two germline ends. The CDR3 loop is CATSRDLSNEQFF. CDR3 in DNA: TGTGCCACCAGCAGAGATCTTAGCAATGAGCAGTTCTTC.

The chain carries TRBV2 and TRBJ1-2; TRBD1 matches 9 bases. The V gene's germline CDR1 is SNHLY and CDR2 FYNNEI. This CDR3 has 14 amino acids. After removal of 6 bases from V and 3 bases from J, the junction contained 5 bases not matched to a gene. The CDR3 DNA reads as TGTGCCAGCAGCAGGGACAGGGACGACTATGGCTACACCTTC. Translation: CASSRDRDDYGYTF.

The rearrangement uses TRBV27 and TRBJ1-6; no definite D call. The CDR3 has 16 amino acids. V was cut by 4 bases and J by 0 bases, with 10 bases left in between. Looked up from germline, CDR1 is MNHEY and CDR2 is SMNVEV (reference sequence). The CDR3 region is CASSSRPSSYNSPLHF. Written as DNA, the CDR3 is TGTGCCAGCAGTTCCCGTCCTAGCTCCTATAATTCACCCCTCCACTTT.